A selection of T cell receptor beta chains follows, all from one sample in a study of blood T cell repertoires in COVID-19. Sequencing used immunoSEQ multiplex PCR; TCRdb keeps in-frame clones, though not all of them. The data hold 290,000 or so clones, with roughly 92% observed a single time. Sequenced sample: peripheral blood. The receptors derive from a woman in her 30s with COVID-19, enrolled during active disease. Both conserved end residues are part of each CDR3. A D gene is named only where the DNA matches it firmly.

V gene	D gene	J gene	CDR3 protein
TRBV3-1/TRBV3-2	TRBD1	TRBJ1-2	CASSQLGQYGYTF
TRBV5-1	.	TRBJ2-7	CASSPGDRVFNEQYF
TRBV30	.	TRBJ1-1	CAWSLRGASPEAFF
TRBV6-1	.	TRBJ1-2	CASSELGVRGYTF
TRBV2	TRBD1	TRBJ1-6	CASSPEDRVNNSPLHF
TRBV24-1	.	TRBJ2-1	CATSAGIAHNEQFF
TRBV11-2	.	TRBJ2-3	CASSLNGLTDTQYF
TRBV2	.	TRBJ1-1	CASSENYRPMNTEAFF
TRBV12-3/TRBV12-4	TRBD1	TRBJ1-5	CASTSDRGRPQHF
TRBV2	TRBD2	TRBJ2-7	CASSVGASGNRYF
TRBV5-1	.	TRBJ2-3	CASSGPTDTQYF
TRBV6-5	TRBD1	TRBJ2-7	CASSYSTGPVQYF
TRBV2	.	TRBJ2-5	CASSERGFQETQYF
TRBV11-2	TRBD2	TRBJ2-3	CASSLSGGPGDTQYF
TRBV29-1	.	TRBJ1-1	CSVGGVGAFF
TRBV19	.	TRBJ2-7	CASSIFESPGEQYF
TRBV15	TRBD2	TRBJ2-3	CATSSPGTSGRGDTQYF
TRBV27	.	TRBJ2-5	CASSSPPIETQYF
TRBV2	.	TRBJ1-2	CASSQLRGYTF
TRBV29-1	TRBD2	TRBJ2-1	CSTSGTSGSNEQFF
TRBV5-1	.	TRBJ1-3	CASSSEVQAGAIYF
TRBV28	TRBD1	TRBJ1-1	CASSLTATGGGTEAFF
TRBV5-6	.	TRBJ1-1	CASSRWTAQVGSEAFF
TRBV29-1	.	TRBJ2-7	CSVEDRALRPYEQYF
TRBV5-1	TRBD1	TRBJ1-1	CASSSKTGDTEAFF
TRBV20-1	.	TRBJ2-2	CSARSYGELFF
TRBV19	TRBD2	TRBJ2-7	CASSVASGNEQYF
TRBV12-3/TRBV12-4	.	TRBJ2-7	CASSPGYEQYF
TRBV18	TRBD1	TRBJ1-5	CASSPSGGFNNQPQHF
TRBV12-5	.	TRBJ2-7	CASGSWEVSYEQYF
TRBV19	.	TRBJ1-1	CASSQNPGEAFF